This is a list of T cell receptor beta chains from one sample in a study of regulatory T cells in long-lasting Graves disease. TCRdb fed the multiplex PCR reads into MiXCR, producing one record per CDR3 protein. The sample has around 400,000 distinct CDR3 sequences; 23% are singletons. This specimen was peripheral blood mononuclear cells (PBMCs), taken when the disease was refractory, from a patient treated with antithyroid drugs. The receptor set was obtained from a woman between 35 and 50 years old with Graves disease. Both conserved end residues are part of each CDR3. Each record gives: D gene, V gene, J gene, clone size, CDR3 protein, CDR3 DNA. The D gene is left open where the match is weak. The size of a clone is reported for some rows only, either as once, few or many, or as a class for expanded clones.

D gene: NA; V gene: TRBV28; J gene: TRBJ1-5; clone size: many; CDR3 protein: CASSRRFRDIPNQPQHF; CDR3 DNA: TGTGCCAGCAGCCGCCGATTTAGGGACATTCCCAATCAGCCCCAGCATTTT
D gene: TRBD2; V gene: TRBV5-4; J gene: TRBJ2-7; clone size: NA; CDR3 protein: CASSLIGLAGESSYEQYF; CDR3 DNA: TGTGCCAGCAGCTTGATCGGACTAGCGGGAGAAAGCTCCTACGAGCAGTACTTC
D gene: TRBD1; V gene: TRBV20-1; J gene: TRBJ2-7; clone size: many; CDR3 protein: CSARLADRASEQYF; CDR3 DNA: TGCAGTGCTAGACTTGCAGACAGGGCCAGTGAGCAGTACTTC
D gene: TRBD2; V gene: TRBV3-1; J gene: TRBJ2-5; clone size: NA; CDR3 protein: CASSQDTGTSGILGETQYF; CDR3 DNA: TGTGCCAGCAGCCAAGATACCGGGACTAGCGGGATTTTGGGGGAGACCCAGTACTTC
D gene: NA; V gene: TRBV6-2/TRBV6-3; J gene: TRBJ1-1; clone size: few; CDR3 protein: CASSYSAAGVGTEAFF; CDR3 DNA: TGTGCCAGCAGTTACTCAGCCGCAGGGGTCGGGACTGAAGCTTTCTTT
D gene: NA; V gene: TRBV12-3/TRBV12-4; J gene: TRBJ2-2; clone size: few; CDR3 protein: CASSFRRFTGELFF; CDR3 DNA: TGTGCCAGCAGTTTTCGTCGGTTCACCGGGGAGCTGTTTTTT
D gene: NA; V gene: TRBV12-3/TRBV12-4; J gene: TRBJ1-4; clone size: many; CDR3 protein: CASWSDRTVSEEKLFF; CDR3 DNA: TGTGCCAGCTGGTCCGACCGGACAGTCTCCGAGGAAAAACTGTTTTTT
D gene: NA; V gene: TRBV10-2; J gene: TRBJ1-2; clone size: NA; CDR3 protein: CASSDRGYGYTF; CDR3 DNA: TGCGCCAGCAGTGACAGGGGCTATGGCTACACCTTC
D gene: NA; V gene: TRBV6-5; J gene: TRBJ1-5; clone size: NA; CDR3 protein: CASSYGGQSGQPQHF; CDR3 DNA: TGTGCCAGCAGTTACGGAGGACAGTCGGGTCAGCCCCAGCATTTT
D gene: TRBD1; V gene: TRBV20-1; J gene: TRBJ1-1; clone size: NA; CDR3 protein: CSDAKGAGTEAFF; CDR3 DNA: TGCAGCGATGCTAAGGGGGCGGGCACTGAAGCTTTCTTT
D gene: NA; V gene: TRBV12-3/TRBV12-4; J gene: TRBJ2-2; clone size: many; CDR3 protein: CASSILRRLVNTGELFF; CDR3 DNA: TGTGCCAGCAGTATCCTCCGCCGACTAGTGAACACCGGGGAGCTGTTTTTT
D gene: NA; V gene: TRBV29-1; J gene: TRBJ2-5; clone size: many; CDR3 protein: CSVDRDSQETQYF; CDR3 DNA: TGCAGCGTAGACCGGGACTCCCAAGAGACCCAGTACTTC
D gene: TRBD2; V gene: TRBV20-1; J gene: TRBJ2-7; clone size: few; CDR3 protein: CSATPGGRENEQYF; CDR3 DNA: TGCAGTGCTACTCCCGGGGGGAGAGAGAACGAGCAGTACTTC
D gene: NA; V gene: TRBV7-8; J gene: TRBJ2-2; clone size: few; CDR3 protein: CASSSPPTGELFF; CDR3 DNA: TGTGCCAGCAGCTCCCCGCCCACCGGGGAGCTGTTTTTT
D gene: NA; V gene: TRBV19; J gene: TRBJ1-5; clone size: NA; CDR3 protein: CASSLHDSNQPQHF; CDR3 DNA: TGTGCCAGTTCCCTTCACGATAGCAATCAGCCCCAGCATTTT
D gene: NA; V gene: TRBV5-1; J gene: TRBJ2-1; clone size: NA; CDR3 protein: CASSQAAGTRRLNEQFF; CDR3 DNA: TGCGCCAGCAGCCAAGCCGCCGGGACAAGGAGACTCAATGAGCAGTTCTTC
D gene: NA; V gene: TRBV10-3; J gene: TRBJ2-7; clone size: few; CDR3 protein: CAIGRTKEDEQYF; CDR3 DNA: TGTGCCATCGGAAGGACAAAAGAGGACGAGCAGTACTTC
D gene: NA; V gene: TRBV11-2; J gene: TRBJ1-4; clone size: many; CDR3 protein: CASSIGQWKLFF; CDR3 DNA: TGTGCCAGCAGCATAGGACAGTGGAAACTGTTTTTT
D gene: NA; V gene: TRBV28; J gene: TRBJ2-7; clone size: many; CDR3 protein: CASILSEGGVNEQYF; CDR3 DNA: TGTGCCAGCATTCTTTCAGAGGGTGGGGTCAACGAGCAGTACTTC
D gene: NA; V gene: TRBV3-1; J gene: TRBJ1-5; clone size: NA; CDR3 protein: CASSQGRYQPQHF; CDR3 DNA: TGTGCCAGCAGCCAAGGCCGCTATCAGCCCCAGCATTTT
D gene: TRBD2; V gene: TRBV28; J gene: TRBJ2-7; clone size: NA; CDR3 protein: CASNSPWRGDSYEQYF; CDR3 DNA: TGTGCCAGCAATTCGCCTTGGCGGGGGGACTCCTACGAGCAGTACTTC
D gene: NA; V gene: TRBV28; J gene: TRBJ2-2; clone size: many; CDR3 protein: CASVDHTGELFF; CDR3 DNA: TGTGCCAGCGTAGACCACACCGGGGAGCTGTTTTTT
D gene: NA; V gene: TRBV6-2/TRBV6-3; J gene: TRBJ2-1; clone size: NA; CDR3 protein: CASSERRGLGYNEQFF; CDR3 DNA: TGTGCCAGCAGTGAACGTAGGGGACTCGGCTACAATGAGCAGTTCTTC
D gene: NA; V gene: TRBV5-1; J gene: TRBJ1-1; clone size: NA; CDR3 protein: CASLPDRLNTEAFF; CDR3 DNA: TGCGCCAGCCTGCCGGACAGATTGAACACTGAAGCTTTCTTT
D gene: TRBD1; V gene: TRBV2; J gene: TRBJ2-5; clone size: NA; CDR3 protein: CASIRTGYFYETQYF; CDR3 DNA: TGTGCCAGCATAAGGACAGGATATTTCTACGAGACCCAGTACTTC
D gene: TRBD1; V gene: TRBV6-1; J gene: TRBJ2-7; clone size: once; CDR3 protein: CASRKDRVPEQYF; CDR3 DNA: TGTGCCAGCAGAAAAGACAGGGTGCCCGAGCAGTACTTC
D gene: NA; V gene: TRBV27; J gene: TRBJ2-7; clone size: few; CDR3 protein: CASNAWGDRGTYEQYF; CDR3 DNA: TGTGCCAGCAATGCTTGGGGGGACCGAGGGACCTACGAGCAGTACTTC
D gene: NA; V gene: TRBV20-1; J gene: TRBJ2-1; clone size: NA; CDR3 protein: CSAREELSMANEQFF; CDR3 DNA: TGCAGTGCTAGAGAGGAGCTCTCAATGGCGAATGAGCAGTTCTTC
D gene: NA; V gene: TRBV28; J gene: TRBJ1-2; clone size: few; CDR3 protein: CASSSGSRYGYTF; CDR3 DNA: TGTGCCAGCAGTTCAGGATCCCGTTATGGCTACACCTTC
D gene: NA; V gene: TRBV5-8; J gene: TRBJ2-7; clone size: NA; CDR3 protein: CASSRNRFFDYEQYF; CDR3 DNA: TGTGCCAGCAGCAGGAACAGGTTTTTCGACTACGAGCAGTACTTC
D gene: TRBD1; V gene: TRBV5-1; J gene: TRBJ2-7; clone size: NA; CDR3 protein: CASSLGPANRGYEQYF; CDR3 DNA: TGCGCCAGCAGCTTGGGCCCAGCTAACAGGGGCTACGAGCAGTACTTC
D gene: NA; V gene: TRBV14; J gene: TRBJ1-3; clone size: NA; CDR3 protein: CASSQGQNTIYF; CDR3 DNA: TGTGCCAGCAGCCAAGGACAGAACACCATATATTTT
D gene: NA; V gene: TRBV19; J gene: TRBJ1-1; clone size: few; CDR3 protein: CASTPGAGLMNTEAFF; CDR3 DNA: TGTGCCAGTACTCCAGGGGCAGGCCTAATGAACACTGAAGCTTTCTTT
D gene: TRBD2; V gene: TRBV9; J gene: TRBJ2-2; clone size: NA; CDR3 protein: CASESGTSATENTGELFF; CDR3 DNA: TGTGCCAGTGAATCCGGGACTAGCGCCACCGAGAACACCGGGGAGCTGTTTTTT
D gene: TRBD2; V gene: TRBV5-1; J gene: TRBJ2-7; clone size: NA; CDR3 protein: CASSLPGPAGGPYEQYF; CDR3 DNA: TGCGCCAGCAGCTTGCCGGGACCAGCGGGAGGGCCTTACGAGCAGTACTTC
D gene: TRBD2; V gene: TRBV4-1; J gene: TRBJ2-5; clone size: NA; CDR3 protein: CASSPREGRETQYF; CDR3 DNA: TGCGCCAGCAGCCCAAGGGAGGGCCGGGAGACCCAGTACTTC
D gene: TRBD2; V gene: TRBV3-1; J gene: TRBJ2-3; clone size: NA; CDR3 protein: CASSQRPLAGTDTQYF; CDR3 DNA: TGTGCCAGCAGCCAACGACCTTTAGCGGGAACAGATACGCAGTATTTT
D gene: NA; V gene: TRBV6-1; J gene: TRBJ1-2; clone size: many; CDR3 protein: CASRTTGPSNYGYTF; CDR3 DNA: TGTGCCAGCAGGACAACAGGGCCCTCTAACTATGGCTACACCTTC
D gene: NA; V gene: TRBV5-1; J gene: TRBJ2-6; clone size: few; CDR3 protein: CASSFNQGSGANVLTF; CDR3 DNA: TGCGCCAGCAGCTTTAACCAGGGTAGTGGGGCCAACGTCCTGACTTTC
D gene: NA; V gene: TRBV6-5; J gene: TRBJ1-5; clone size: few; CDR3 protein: CASSYSGQGPRWPQHF; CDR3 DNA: TGTGCCAGCAGTTACTCGGGGCAGGGGCCGCGATGGCCCCAGCATTTT
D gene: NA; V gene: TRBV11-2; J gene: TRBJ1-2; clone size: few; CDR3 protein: CASSLVGRSRYGYTF; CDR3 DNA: TGTGCCAGCAGCTTAGTAGGGCGGTCGAGATATGGCTACACCTTC
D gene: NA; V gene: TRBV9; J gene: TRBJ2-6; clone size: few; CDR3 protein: CASSVAGTGANVLTF; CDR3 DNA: TGTGCCAGCAGCGTAGCGGGGACTGGGGCCAACGTCCTGACTTTC
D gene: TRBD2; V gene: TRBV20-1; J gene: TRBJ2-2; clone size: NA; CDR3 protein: CSATGASGRADTGELFF; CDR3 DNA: TGCAGCGCTACGGGGGCTAGCGGGAGGGCCGACACCGGGGAGCTGTTTTTT
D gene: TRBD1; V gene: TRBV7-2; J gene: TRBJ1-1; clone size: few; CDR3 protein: CASSLNRGRTEAFF; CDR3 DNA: TGTGCCAGCAGCTTAAACAGGGGGAGGACTGAAGCTTTCTTT
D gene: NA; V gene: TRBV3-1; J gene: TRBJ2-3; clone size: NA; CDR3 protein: CASSQWGDTQYF; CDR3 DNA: TGTGCCAGCAGCCAATGGGGAGATACGCAGTATTTT
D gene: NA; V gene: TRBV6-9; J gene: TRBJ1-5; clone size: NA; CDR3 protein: CASSYHAGENQPQHF; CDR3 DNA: TGTGCCAGCAGTTATCACGCGGGGGAAAATCAGCCCCAGCATTTT
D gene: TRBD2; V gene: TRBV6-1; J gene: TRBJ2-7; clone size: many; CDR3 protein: CASSPLAASYEQYF; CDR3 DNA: TGTGCCAGCAGCCCTCTAGCGGCCTCCTACGAGCAGTACTTC
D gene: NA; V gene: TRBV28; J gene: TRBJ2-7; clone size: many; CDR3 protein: CASSPLLGGYEQYF; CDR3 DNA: TGTGCCAGCAGTCCCCTTCTGGGGGGCTACGAGCAGTACTTC
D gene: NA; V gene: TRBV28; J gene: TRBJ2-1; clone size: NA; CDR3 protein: CASSFFQGQGQFF; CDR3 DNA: TGTGCCAGCAGTTTCTTCCAAGGGCAGGGGCAGTTCTTC
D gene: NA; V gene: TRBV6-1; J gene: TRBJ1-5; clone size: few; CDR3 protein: CASSLGQTNQPQHF; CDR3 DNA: TGTGCCAGCAGCCTTGGACAAACAAATCAGCCCCAGCATTTT
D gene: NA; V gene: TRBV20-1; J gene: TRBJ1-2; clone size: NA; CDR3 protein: CSARDGGKSYGYTF; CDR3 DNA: TGCAGTGCTAGAGATGGTGGCAAATCCTATGGCTACACCTTC
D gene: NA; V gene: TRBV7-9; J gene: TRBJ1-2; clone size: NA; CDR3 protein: CASSGTDTSGYTF; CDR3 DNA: TGTGCCAGCAGCGGTACGGACACTAGTGGCTACACCTTC
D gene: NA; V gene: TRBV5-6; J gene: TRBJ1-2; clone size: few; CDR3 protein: CASSEGPLPLYGYTF; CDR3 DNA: TGTGCCAGCAGCGAAGGACCGCTCCCCCTCTATGGCTACACCTTC